One T cell receptor (beta chain) is described in this entry. Its matching antigen is unknown. The sample is drawn from a study of graft-versus-host responses after intestinal transplantation. Study as a whole: Multivisceral, liver-intestinal, or isolated intestinal transplants were given to recipients. Every recipient underwent anti-thymocyte globulin induction, then tacrolimus and steroids for two to three years.

Study-wide results and caveats: GvH clones detected in recipient marrow included some appearing first in ileum or blood.

The germline V gene encodes CDR1 MNHEY and CDR2 SMNVEV (reference sequence). There are 13 residues in the CDR3. Trimming took off 1 base at V and 1 base at J, with 1 base between the two ends. Only in-frame clones appear in the TCRdb table, and some are missing; sequencing was by immunoSEQ multiplex PCR. Found here are around 130,000 clones, more than 80% of them singletons; the top ten hold 0.16%. The receptor was isolated from a human donor who received an intestinal transplant. The chain is built from TRBV27 and TRBJ2-2, with D uncertain. The sample here was unstimulated CD4+ T cells sorted from spleen or lymph node cells, taken before intestinal transplant. The CDR3 sequence: CASSLLNTGELFF. The CDR3, as DNA: TGTGCCAGCAGTTTATTGAACACCGGGGAGCTGTTTTTT.